This TCR beta chain was identified in a study of control samples from healthy donors and cancer patients. This CDR3 is 16 amino acids long. The germline CDR1 and CDR2 sequences are LGHNA and YNFKEQ. Deletions cut 4 bases from V and 5 bases from J, with 21 bases between. Produced via immunoSEQ multiplex PCR; TCRdb's table is partial and in-frame only. This sample has a few hundred thousand clones, with around 90% found just once. This chain uses TRBV4-2 with TRBJ2-7; perhaps D is TRBD1 or TRBD2 (6 bases each). Sequencing was performed on PBMCs. The receptor was derived from a man aged 35-49 years with head and neck cancer. CDR3 nucleotides: TGTGCCAGCAGCCCCGACCGTAGGGGGGCGTTGGACGAGCAGTACTTC. Its translation is CASSPDRRGALDEQYF.